This T cell receptor beta chain was captured by sequencing in a study of cytomegalovirus exposure and HLA in healthy donors. Study-wide results and limits: Several of the most significant clusters were apparently associated with common viral pathogens in a later analysis. Listed as cytomegalovirus-associated were 150 or so TCR beta chains.

Regarding this clone: The antigen is unknown.

The CDR3 has 15 residues. Trimming shortened V by 2 bases and J by 4 bases, and 12 bases separated the two germline ends. CDR1 MNHNY and CDR2 SVGAGI come from the germline V gene (reference sequence). This PCR relied on a set of 60 Vbeta primers and 13 Jbeta primers. Original handling: Roughly 10 million shared chains were among some 80 million unique TCR beta chains counted in a later analysis. Libraries were prepared by immunoSEQ multiplex PCR; TCRdb keeps only in-frame clonotypes and omits some of them. V and J calls and clone size are those listed in that table; D and trimming were worked out from the DNA. This repertoire shows 150,000 to 200,000 clones, 75% to 85% found once; its top ten account for roughly 1.5%.

Sequences were obtained from PBMCs. V usage is TRBV6-6 and J usage is TRBJ1-3, with D hard to call. The clonotype comes from a woman in her forties or fifties in good health and CMV-seronegative. CDR3 protein: CASSYEGVVGNTIYF. For the CDR3, the DNA is TGTGCCAGCAGTTACGAGGGAGTAGTCGGAAACACCATATATTTT.